Listed below are T cell receptor beta chains from one sample, sequenced in a study of preoperative IRX-2 immunotherapy in early breast cancer. Using immunoSEQ multiplex PCR, the repertoire was profiled, and TCRdb retains in-frame clones only, with some absent. The data contain around 34,000 clones, less than 90% of them singletons. Sequencing used lymph node tissue, obtained from a patient treated with IRX-2 immunotherapy. All receptors derive from a human donor with breast cancer. CDR3s include the opening cysteine and the closing phenylalanine or tryptophan. D genes are given only for firm matches. Clone size is given for some rows only: seen once, a few or many times, or a class if the clone is expanded.

D gene: NA; clone size: NA; V gene: TRBV19; J gene: TRBJ1-4; CDR3 DNA: TGTGCCAGTAGGGTACAGGGTGGATATGAAAAACTGTTTTTT; CDR3 protein: CASRVQGGYEKLFF
D gene: NA; clone size: NA; V gene: TRBV10-2; J gene: TRBJ2-1; CDR3 DNA: TGCGCCAGCAGTGAGCCCCAGAGGGAGCAGTTCTTC; CDR3 protein: CASSEPQREQFF
D gene: TRBD1; clone size: NA; V gene: TRBV18; J gene: TRBJ1-4; CDR3 DNA: TGTGCCAGCTCACCACCAGGGACAGCTGAAAAACTGTTTTTT; CDR3 protein: CASSPPGTAEKLFF
D gene: NA; clone size: NA; V gene: TRBV18; J gene: TRBJ1-1; CDR3 DNA: TGTGCCAGCTCACCACCTGGGCGTGAAGCTTTCTTT; CDR3 protein: CASSPPGREAFF
D gene: TRBD1; clone size: few; V gene: TRBV6-8; J gene: TRBJ2-7; CDR3 DNA: TGTGCCAGCAGTGTGGACAGGACCTACGAGCAGTACTTC; CDR3 protein: CASSVDRTYEQYF
D gene: TRBD2; clone size: NA; V gene: TRBV15; J gene: TRBJ2-3; CDR3 DNA: TGTGCCACCAGGGGACTAGCGGGGCTCACAGATACGCAGTATTTT; CDR3 protein: CATRGLAGLTDTQYF
D gene: TRBD1; clone size: NA; V gene: TRBV28; J gene: TRBJ1-5; CDR3 DNA: TGTGCCAGCAGTCATACAGGGGGCGGAATGGAGCCCCAGCATTTT; CDR3 protein: CASSHTGGGMEPQHF
D gene: TRBD1; clone size: NA; V gene: TRBV11-3; J gene: TRBJ2-6; CDR3 DNA: TGTGCCAGCAGCGAACAGGGGGACCCGGCCAACGTCCTGACTTTC; CDR3 protein: CASSEQGDPANVLTF
D gene: NA; clone size: NA; V gene: TRBV2; J gene: TRBJ2-5; CDR3 DNA: TGTGCCAGCGATCTACTCCAGTTGCCGGGGGAGACCCAGTACTTC; CDR3 protein: CASDLLQLPGETQYF
D gene: NA; clone size: few; V gene: TRBV30; J gene: TRBJ1-3; CDR3 DNA: TGTGCCTGTCTAGCGTGGGCAGGGGCATCTGGAAACACCATATATTTT; CDR3 protein: CACLAWAGASGNTIYF
D gene: NA; clone size: NA; V gene: TRBV5-8; J gene: TRBJ2-1; CDR3 DNA: TGTGCCAGCAGCTATTGGATTAACAATGAGCAGTTCTTC; CDR3 protein: CASSYWINNEQFF
D gene: NA; clone size: NA; V gene: TRBV4-1; J gene: TRBJ1-6; CDR3 DNA: TGCGCCAGCAGCCAATTACAGGAGGCGGCATTTGGATCACCCCTCCACTTT; CDR3 protein: CASSQLQEAAFGSPLHF
D gene: TRBD2; clone size: NA; V gene: TRBV5-1; J gene: TRBJ2-5; CDR3 DNA: TGCGCCAGCAGCTTGGGACTAGCGGACTATCAAGAGACCCAGTACTTC; CDR3 protein: CASSLGLADYQETQYF
D gene: NA; clone size: NA; V gene: TRBV19; J gene: TRBJ1-2; CDR3 DNA: TGTGCCAGTAGTATAGATGTGCAGACCCGGGATGTATATGGCTACACCTTC; CDR3 protein: CASSIDVQTRDVYGYTF
D gene: NA; clone size: few; V gene: TRBV28; J gene: TRBJ1-3; CDR3 DNA: TGTGCCAGCAGTTTAACCGACTCTGGAAACACCATATATTTT; CDR3 protein: CASSLTDSGNTIYF
D gene: TRBD1; clone size: NA; V gene: TRBV28; J gene: TRBJ2-2; CDR3 DNA: TGTGCCAGCGGGACAGGGACGAACACCGGGGAGCTGTTTTTT; CDR3 protein: CASGTGTNTGELFF